This T cell receptor beta chain was captured by sequencing in a study of blood T cell repertoires in COVID-19. Across the study: Whether acute or convalescent, the COVID-19 samples came from the United States, Italy and Spain. In each case, the material was cDNA or gDNA derived from T cells, B-cell-depleted T cells, or PBMCs.

Authors' analysis steps: It was from reference gene primer amplification that nucleated cell counts were estimated. Sequencing used immunoSEQ multiplex PCR; TCRdb keeps in-frame clones, though not all of them. V and J calls and clone size are those listed in that table; D and trimming were worked out from the DNA. The sample lists 130,000 or so clones; 88% were seen once. This CDR3 contains 14 residues. The V and J ends lost 6 bases and 1 base respectively, with 9 bases between them. CDR1 is SEHNR, CDR2 FQNEAQ, per germline (reference sequence). The clonotype originates from a man in his fifties or sixties with active or convalescent COVID-19. The rearrangement joins TRBV7-9 to TRBJ2-2; TRBD2 might be the D (5 bases). Source material: peripheral blood. CDR3 DNA: TGTGCCAGCAGAGACGCGGGGAACACCGGGGAGCTGTTTTTT. It specifies CASRDAGNTGELFF.